This record covers a single TCR beta chain. In the original workflow: Estimation of nucleated cell counts was performed using reference gene primer amplification. Profiled with immunoSEQ multiplex PCR; TCRdb holds only in-frame clones, not every one. D and trimming were read from the DNA, whereas the V and J calls and clone size are those reported in that table. The table records around 63,000 clones, roughly 72% of them present only once. CDR3 length: 16 residues. V was shortened by 4 bases and J by 7 bases, with 17 bases between the two germline ends. Germline V gives CDR1 MDHEN, CDR2 SYDVKM. This sample stems from a study of blood T cell repertoires in COVID-19. Study as a whole: Whether acute or convalescent, the COVID-19 samples came from the United States, Italy and Spain. The analysed material was cDNA or gDNA that came from T cells, B-cell-depleted T cells, or PBMCs.

Seattle enrolled patients during active infection and tracked them longitudinally. The receptor comes from a woman in her 70s with COVID-19, enrolled during active disease. Sequenced material: peripheral blood. The V call is TRBV28, the J call TRBJ1-6, with D possibly matching TRBD1 (6 bases). The CDR3 DNA reads as TGTGCCAGCAGTTCGCCTCGGGACAACACAAATTCACCCCTCCACTTT. It translates to CASSSPRDNTNSPLHF.